This T cell receptor (beta chain) was recovered during a study of T cells in Graves' hyperthyroidism and ophthalmopathy. The study's findings and limits: Ophthalmopathy, which appeared later, was predicted by the model a median about 6 months before onset. Appearing also in blood were most of the thyroid clonotypes expanded above 0.001.

Trimming took 5 bases from V and 6 from J; bases not matched to a gene: 4. This CDR3 spans 12 amino acids. Germline loops: CDR1 DFQATT, CDR2 SNEGSKA (reference sequence). A note on this clonotype: Antigen: not known.

The source material, RNA transcripts, was used to amplify TCR beta CDR3 regions. The HTBI primer set drove a first-round RT-PCR of the TCR CDR3. Via MiXCR, TCRdb re-called the multiplex PCR reads, giving one row per CDR3 protein. The repertoire holds 800,000 or so distinct CDR3 sequences, with 38% as singletons. The sequenced material came from blood. The receptor's source is a man younger than 35 with Graves' hyperthyroidism. This rearrangement joins TRBV20-1 to TRBJ1-2, with 9 bases aligning to TRBD1. CDR3 residues: CSARTGDHGYTF. The DNA for the CDR3 is TGCAGTGCTCGGACAGGGGACCATGGCTACACCTTC.